This TCR beta chain appears in the sequencing data of a study of T cell responses to AZD1222 COVID-19 vaccine. With regard to this clone: Its antigen is undetermined.

Method: immunoSEQ multiplex PCR; TCRdb's copy keeps in-frame clones and lacks some. Of about 160,000 clones in the sample, approximately 90% were seen once. Whole-study findings and limits: At study baseline, merely roughly 6 AZD1222 recipients were seropositive. No day 14 peak samples; only post-peak repertoires were characterized. Spike-specific TCR repertoires showed rising breadth and depth after two AZD1222 doses.

The source was peripheral blood, collected on day 0 of AZD1222 vaccination. This receptor was taken from an adult in good health.

The chain's CDR3 is CASSPPSRHEQYF. CDR3 in DNA: TGTGCCAGCAGCCCACCCAGCCGGCACGAGCAGTACTTC. The chain combines TRBV7-9 with TRBJ2-7; D remains unclear. V gave up 5 bases and J gave up 5 bases, with 13 bases separating them. The germline V gene has CDR1 SEHNR and CDR2 FQNEAQ (reference sequence). The CDR3 runs 13 residues.